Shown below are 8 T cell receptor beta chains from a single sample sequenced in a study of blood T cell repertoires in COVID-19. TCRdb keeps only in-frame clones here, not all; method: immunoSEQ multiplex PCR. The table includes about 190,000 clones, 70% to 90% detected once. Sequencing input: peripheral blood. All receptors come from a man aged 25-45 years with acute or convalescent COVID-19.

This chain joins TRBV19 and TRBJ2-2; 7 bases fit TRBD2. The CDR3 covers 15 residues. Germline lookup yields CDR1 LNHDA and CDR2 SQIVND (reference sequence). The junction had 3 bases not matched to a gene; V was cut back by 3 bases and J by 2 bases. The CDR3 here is CASSISGRNTGELFF. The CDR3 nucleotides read TGTGCCAGTAGTATTAGCGGGCGAAACACCGGGGAGCTGTTTTTT.

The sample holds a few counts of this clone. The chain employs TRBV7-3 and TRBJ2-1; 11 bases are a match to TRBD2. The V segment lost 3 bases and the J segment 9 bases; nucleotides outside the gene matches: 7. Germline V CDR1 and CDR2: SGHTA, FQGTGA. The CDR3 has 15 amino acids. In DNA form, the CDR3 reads TGTGCCAGCAGCTTCCTAGCGGGAGGAGCTACTGAGCAGTTCTTC. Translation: CASSFLAGGATEQFF.

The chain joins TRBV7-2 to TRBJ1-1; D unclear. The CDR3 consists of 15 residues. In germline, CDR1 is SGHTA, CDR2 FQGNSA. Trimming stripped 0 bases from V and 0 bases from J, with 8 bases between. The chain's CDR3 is CASSLAARMNTEAFF. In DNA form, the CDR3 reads TGTGCCAGCAGCTTAGCGGCCAGAATGAACACTGAAGCTTTCTTT.

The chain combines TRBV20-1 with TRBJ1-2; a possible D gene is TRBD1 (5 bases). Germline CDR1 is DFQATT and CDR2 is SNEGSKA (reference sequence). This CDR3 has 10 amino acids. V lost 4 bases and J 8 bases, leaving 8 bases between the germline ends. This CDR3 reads CSATGFGYTF. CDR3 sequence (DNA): TGCAGTGCTACAGGGTTCGGCTACACCTTC.

CDR3 DNA: TGTGCCAGCAGCCACTCGGGAGGGGATGGGGCCAACGTCCTGACTTTC. This gives the protein CASSHSGGDGANVLTF. The chain employs TRBV14 and TRBJ2-6, with TRBD2 identical over 8 bases. CDR3 size: 16 residues. V lost 3 bases, J lost 3 bases, and 4 bases stayed unmatched. CDR1 is SGHDN, CDR2 FVKESK, per germline.

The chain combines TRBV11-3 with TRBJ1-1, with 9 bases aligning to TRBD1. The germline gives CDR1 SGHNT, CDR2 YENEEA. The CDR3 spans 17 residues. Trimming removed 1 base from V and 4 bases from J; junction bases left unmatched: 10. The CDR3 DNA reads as TGTGCCAGCAGCTTAGTGGGGGGGGACAGGGTTCTCACTGAAGCTTTCTTT. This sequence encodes CASSLVGGDRVLTEAFF. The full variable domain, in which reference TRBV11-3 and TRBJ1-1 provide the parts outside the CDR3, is EAGVVQSPRYKIIEKKQPVAFWCNPISGHNTLYWYLQNLGQGPELLIRYENEEAVDDSQLPKDRFSAERLKGVDSTLKIQPAELGDSAVYLCASSLVGGDRVLTEAFFGQGTRLTVV.

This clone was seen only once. This CDR3 is CASSLAFVDSGMNTEAFF. The CDR3 nucleotides are TGCGCCAGCAGCTTGGCGTTTGTTGACAGTGGGATGAACACTGAAGCTTTCTTT. This chain links TRBV5-1 with TRBJ1-1, with D perhaps matching TRBD1 (5 bases). The CDR3 sequence is 18 residues long. CDR1 and CDR2 (germline): SGHRS, YFSETQ. Trimming took 0 bases from V and 0 from J, leaving 18 bases between them.

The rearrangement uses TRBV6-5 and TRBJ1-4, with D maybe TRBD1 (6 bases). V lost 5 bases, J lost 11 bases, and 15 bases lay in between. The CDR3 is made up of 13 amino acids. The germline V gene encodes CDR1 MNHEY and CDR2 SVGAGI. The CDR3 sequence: CASSRNRVGKLFF. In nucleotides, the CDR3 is TGTGCCAGCAGTAGGAACAGGGTTGGTAAACTGTTTTTT.